This entry lists 2 T cell receptor beta chains sequenced from one sample in a study of blood T cell repertoires in COVID-19. Sequenced by immunoSEQ multiplex PCR; TCRdb stores in-frame clones only, minus some. Of approximately 270,000 clones listed, 85% to 90% were seen once; the top ten hold around 0.84%. The sample consisted of peripheral blood. Receptors originate from a man aged 25 to 40 with acute or convalescent COVID-19.

About this clone itself: Other DNA sequences within the sample encode an identical CDR3. The chain employs TRBV19 and TRBJ1-6, with TRBD1 matching over 8 bases. Germline V gene data show CDR1 as LNHDA and CDR2 as SQIVND (reference sequence). V shed 6 bases, J shed 7 bases, and the junction held 2 bases outside the gene matches. The CDR3 sequence is 13 residues long. CDR3 protein: CASSGQGNSPLHF. The CDR3 nucleotides read TGTGCCAGTAGCGGACAGGGCAATTCACCCCTCCACTTT.

This clone was observed a few times. The CDR3 DNA reads as TGTGCCAGCAGCGGCCGCGGCGGGGACTATGGCTACACCTTC. It is translated as CASSGRGGDYGYTF. The chain combines TRBV5-4 with TRBJ1-2, with D uncertain. The germline gives CDR1 SGHNT, CDR2 YYREEE (reference sequence). Trimming removed 4 bases from V and 3 bases from J, with 13 bases in between. The CDR3 spans 14 residues.